This T cell receptor (beta chain) stems from a study of blood T cell repertoires in COVID-19. Whole-study context: Both acute and convalescent COVID-19 samples were obtained from the United States, Italy and Spain. Nucleic acid was either cDNA or gDNA, and it came from T cells, B-cell-depleted T cells, or PBMCs.

V lost 4 bases, J lost 2 bases, and 18 bases lay in between. Germline CDR1 and CDR2: MDHEN and SYDVKM. CDR3 length: 17 residues. Per the original data handling: Scientists estimated how many nucleated cells there were by amplifying reference gene primers. Generated by immunoSEQ multiplex PCR, the TCRdb table keeps only in-frame clones and is missing some. V and J calls and clone size follow that table, whereas D and trimming were derived from the DNA. Counted here are 250,000 to 350,000 clones, 75% to 90% occurring once; the ten biggest clones make up roughly 0.96%. Sequences were obtained from peripheral blood. This rearrangement joins TRBV28 to TRBJ1-3, with D perhaps matching TRBD1 (6 bases). The receptor comes from a woman aged 40-49 years who had recovered from COVID-19. CDR3 sequence (DNA): TGTGCCAGCAGTTCCCCTCACAGGGATTATCCTGGAAACACCATATATTTT. Protein product: CASSSPHRDYPGNTIYF.